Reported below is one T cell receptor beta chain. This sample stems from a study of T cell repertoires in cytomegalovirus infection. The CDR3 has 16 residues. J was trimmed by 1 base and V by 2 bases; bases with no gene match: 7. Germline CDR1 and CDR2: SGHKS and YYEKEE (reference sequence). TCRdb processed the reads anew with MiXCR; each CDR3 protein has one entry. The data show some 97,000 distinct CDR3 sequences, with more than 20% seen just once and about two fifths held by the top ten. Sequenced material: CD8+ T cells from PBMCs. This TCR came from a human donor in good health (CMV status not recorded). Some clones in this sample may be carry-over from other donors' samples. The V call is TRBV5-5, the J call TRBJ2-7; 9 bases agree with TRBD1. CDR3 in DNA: TGTGCCAGCAGCTTCCCGGGACAGGGAGTTTCCTACGAGCAGTACTTC. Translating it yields CASSFPGQGVSYEQYF.